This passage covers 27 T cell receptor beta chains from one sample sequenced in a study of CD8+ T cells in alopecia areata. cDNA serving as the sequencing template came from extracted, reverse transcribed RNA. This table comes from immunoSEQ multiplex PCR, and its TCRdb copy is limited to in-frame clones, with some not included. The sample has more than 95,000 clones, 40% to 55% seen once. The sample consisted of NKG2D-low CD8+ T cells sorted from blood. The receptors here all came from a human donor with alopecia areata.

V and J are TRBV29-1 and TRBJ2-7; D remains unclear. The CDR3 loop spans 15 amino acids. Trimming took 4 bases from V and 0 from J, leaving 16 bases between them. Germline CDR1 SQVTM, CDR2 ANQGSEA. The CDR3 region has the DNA TGCAGCGTTGTGGGAACTCCAGATAGCTCCTACGAGCAGTACTTC. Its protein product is CSVVGTPDSSYEQYF.

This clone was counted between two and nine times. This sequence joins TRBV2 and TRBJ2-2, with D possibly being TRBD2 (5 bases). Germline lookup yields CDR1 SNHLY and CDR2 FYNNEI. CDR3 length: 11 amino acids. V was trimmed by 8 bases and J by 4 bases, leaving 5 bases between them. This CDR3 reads CASEGTGELFF. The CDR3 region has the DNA TGTGCCAGCGAGGGCACCGGGGAGCTGTTTTTT.

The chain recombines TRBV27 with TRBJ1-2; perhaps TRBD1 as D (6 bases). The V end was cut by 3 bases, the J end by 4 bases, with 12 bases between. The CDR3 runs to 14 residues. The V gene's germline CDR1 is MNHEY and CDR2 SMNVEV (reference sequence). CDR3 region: CASSFLGAGYGYTF. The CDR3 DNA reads TGTGCCAGCAGTTTTCTGGGGGCGGGCTATGGCTACACCTTC.

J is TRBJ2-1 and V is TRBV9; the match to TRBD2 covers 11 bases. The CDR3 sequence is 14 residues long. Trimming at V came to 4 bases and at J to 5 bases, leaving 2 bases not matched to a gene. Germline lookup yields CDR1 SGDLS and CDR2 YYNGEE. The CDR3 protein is CASSLGLADNEQFF. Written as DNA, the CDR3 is TGTGCCAGCAGCTTGGGACTAGCGGACAATGAGCAGTTCTTC.

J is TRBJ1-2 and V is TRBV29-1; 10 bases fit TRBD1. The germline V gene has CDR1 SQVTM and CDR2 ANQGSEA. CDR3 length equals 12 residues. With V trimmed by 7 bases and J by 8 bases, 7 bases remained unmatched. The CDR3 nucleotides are TGCAGCGGACGACAGGGGGCAAGCGGCTACACCTTC. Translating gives CSGRQGASGYTF. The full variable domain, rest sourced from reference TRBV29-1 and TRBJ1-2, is SAVISQKPSRDICQRGTSLTIQCQVDSQVTMMFWYRQQPGQSLTLIATANQGSEATYESGFVIDKFPISRPNLTFSTLTVSNMSPEDSSIYLCSGRQGASGYTFGSGTRLTVV.

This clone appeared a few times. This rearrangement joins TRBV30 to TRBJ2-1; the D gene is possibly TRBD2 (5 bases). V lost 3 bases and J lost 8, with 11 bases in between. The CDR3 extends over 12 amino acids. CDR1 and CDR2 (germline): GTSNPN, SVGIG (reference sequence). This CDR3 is CAWSSVGDEQFF. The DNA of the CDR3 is TGTGCCTGGAGCTCAGTCGGGGATGAGCAGTTCTTC.

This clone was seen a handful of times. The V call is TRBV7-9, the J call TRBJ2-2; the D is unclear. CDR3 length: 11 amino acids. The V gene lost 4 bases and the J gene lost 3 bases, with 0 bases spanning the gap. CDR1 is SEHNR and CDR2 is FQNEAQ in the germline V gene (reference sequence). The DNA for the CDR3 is TGTGCCAGCAGCTACACCGGGGAGCTGTTTTTT. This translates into CASSYTGELFF.

This CDR3 reads CSVDQRGYEQYF. The CDR3, as DNA: TGCAGCGTTGACCAGCGGGGCTACGAGCAGTACTTC. The chain joins TRBV29-1 to TRBJ2-7, with 7 nucleotides matching TRBD2. CDR1 is SQVTM and CDR2 is ANQGSEA in the germline V gene. The length of the CDR3 is 12 residues. The V segment lost 3 bases and the J segment 3 bases; nucleotides outside the gene matches: 2.

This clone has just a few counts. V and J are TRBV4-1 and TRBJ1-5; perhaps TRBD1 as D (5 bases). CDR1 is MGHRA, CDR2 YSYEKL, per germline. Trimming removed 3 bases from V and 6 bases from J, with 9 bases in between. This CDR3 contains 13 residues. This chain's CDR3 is CASSHGGTQPQHF. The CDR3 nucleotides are TGCGCCAGCAGCCATGGGGGGACTCAGCCCCAGCATTTT.

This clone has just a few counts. CDR3 bases: TGCAGCGTTGAATGGTCAGATTGGAACTACGAGCAGTACTTC. This gives the protein CSVEWSDWNYEQYF. This chain connects TRBV29-1 to TRBJ2-7; D is uncertain. CDR1 and CDR2 from the germline V gene are SQVTM and ANQGSEA. Trimming removed 2 bases at V and 3 bases at J, with 14 bases between. The CDR3 runs 14 residues.

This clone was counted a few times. The CDR3 is CATSSPVDTQYF. The DNA for the CDR3 is TGTGCCACCAGCAGTCCAGTGGATACGCAGTATTTT. V usage is TRBV15 and J usage is TRBJ2-3; D ambiguous. Germline assignment: CDR1 LNHNV and CDR2 YYDKDF (reference sequence). The CDR3 spans 12 residues. The V gene lost 3 bases and the J gene lost 6 bases, with 7 bases spanning the gap.

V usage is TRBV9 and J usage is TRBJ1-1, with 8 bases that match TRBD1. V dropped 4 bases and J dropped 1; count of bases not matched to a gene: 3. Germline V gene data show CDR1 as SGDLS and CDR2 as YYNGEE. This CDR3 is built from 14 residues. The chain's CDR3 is CASSPTGANTEAFF. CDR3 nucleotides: TGTGCCAGCAGCCCGACAGGGGCGAACACTGAAGCTTTCTTT.

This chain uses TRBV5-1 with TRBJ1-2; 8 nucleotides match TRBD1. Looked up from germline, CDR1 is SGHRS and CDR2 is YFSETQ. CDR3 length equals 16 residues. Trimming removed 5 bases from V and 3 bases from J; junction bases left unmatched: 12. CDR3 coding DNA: TGCGCCAGCAGGCCGAGATGGACAGGGTTGGACTATGGCTACACCTTC. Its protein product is CASRPRWTGLDYGYTF.

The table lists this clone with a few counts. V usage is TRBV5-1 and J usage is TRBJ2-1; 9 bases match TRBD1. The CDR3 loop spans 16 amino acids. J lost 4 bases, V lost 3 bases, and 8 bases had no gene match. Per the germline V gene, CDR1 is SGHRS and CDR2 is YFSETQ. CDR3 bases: TGCGCCAGCAGCTCGCCGGGACAGGGTTGGTACAATGAGCAGTTCTTC. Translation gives CASSSPGQGWYNEQFF.

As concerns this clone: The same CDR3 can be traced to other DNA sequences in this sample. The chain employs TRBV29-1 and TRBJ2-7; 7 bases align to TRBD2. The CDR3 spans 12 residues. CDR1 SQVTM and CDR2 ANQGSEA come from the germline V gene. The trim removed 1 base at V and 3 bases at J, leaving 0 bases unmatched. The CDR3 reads CSVEGEGYEQYF. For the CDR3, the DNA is TGCAGCGTTGAAGGGGAGGGCTACGAGCAGTACTTC.

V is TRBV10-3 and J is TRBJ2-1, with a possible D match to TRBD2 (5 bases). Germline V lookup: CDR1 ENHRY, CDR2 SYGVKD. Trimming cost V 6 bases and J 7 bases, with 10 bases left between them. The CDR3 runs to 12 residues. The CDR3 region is CAIRLSGNEQFF. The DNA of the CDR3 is TGTGCCATCAGGCTCTCGGGGAATGAGCAGTTCTTC.

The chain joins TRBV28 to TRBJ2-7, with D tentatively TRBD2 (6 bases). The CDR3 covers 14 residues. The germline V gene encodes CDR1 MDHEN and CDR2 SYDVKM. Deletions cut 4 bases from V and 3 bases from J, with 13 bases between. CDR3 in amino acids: CASSSRDSYYEQYF. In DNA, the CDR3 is TGTGCCAGCAGTTCCCGGGACTCGTACTACGAGCAGTACTTC. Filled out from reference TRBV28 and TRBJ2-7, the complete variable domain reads DVKVTQSSRYLVKRTGEKVFLECVQDMDHENMFWYRQDPGLGLRLIYFSYDVKMKEKGDIPEGYSVSREKKERFSLILESASTNQTSMYLCASSSRDSYYEQYFGPGTRLTVT.

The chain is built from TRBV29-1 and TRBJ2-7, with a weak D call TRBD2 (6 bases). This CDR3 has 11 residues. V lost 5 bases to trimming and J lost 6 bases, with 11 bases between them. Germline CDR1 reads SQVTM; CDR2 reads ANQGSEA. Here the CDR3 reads CSVPLATEQYF. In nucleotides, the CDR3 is TGCAGCGTTCCCCTAGCGACCGAGCAGTACTTC.

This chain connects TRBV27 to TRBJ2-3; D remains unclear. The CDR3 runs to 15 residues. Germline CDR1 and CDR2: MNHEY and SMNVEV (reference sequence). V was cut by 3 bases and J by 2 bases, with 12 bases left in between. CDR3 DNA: TGTGCCAGCAGTTTTTATGGGTTCCACACAGATACGCAGTATTTT. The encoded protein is CASSFYGFHTDTQYF.

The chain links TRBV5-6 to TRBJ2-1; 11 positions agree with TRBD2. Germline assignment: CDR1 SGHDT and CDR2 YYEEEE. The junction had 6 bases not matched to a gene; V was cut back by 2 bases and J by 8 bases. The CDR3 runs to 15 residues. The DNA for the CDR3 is TGTGCCAGCAGCTTTGGGCTAGCGGGAGGCCATGAGCAGTTCTTC. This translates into CASSFGLAGGHEQFF. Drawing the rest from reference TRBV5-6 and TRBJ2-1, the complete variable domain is DAGVTQSPTHLIKTRGQQVTLRCSPKSGHDTVSWYQQALGQGPQFIFQYYEEEERQRGNFPDRFSGHQFPNYSSELNVNALLLGDSALYLCASSFGLAGGHEQFFGPGTRLTVL.

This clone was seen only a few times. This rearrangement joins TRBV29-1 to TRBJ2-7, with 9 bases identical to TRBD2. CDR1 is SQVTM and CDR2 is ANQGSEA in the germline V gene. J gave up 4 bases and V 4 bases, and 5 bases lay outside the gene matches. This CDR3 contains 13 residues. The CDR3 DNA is TGCAGCGTTGTCTTAAGCGGGAGGTACGAGCAGTACTTC. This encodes CSVVLSGRYEQYF.

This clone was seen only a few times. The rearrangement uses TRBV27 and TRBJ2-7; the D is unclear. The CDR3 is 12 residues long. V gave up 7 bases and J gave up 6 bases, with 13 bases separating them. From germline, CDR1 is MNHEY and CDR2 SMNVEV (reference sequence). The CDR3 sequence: CASISRVGEQYF. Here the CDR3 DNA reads TGTGCCAGCATCAGCCGGGTCGGCGAGCAGTACTTC.

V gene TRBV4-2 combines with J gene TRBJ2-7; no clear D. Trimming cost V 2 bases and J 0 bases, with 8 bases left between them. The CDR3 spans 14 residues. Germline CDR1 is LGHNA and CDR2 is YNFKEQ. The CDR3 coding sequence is TGTGCCAGCAGCCAACCGGAGAGCTCCTACGAGCAGTACTTC. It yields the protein CASSQPESSYEQYF.

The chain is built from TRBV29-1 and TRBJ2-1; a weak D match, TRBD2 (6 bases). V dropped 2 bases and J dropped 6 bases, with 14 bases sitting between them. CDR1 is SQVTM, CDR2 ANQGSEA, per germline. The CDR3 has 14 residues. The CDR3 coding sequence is TGCAGCGTTGAACAGGGATCGGGGGTCAATGAGCAGTTCTTC. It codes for CSVEQGSGVNEQFF.

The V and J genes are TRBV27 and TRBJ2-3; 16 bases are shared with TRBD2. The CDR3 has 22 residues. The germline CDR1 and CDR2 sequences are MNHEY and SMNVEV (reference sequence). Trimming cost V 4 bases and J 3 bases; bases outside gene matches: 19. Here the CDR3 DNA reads TGTGCCAGCAGTTCCCGGGGGGGACCGGGACTAGCGGGAGGGCCACGGACAGATACGCAGTATTTT. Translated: CASSSRGGPGLAGGPRTDTQYF.

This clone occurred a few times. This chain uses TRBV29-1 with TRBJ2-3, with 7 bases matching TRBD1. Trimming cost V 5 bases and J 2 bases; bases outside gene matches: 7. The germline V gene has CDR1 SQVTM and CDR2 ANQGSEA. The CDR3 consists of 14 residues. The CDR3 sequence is CSVCLDRNTDTQYF. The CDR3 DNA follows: TGCAGCGTTTGTCTGGACAGGAACACAGATACGCAGTATTTT.

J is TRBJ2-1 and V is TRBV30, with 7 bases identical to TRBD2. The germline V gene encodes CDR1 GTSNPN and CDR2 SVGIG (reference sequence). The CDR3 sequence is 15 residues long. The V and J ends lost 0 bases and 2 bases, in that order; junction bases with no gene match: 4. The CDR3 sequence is CAWSVGSGAYNEQFF. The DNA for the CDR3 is TGTGCCTGGAGTGTAGGAAGCGGGGCCTACAATGAGCAGTTCTTC.